The clone carrying this TCR beta chain occurred a few times. Its target is not known. The CDR3 covers 17 residues. Between the trimmed V and J ends, which lost 6 bases and 5 bases, there was a span of 22 bases. The germline V gene encodes CDR1 MNHEY and CDR2 SMNVEV (reference sequence). This entry is derived from a study of cytomegalovirus exposure and HLA in healthy donors. Broader study findings: The majority of CMV-associated TCR beta chains were reported as apparently HLA-restricted in a later analysis. The authors considered a cluster of highly shared sequence variants likely to be a sequencing artifact. Reportedly, diagnosis of cytomegalovirus status by the classifier showed high specificity and sensitivity.

This PCR relied on a set of 60 Vbeta primers and 13 Jbeta primers. Here immunoSEQ multiplex PCR was the method, and the copy in TCRdb shows in-frame clones only, minus some. The sample consists of approximately 100,000 clones, roughly 66% of them appearing once. The source material was PBMCs. The origin of this receptor is a woman between 45 and 60 years old in good health and CMV-seronegative. The chain has TRBV27 and TRBJ2-2; maybe TRBD2 (6 bases). The DNA of the CDR3 is TGTGCCAGCAGAGCGCCCAGCGCCGTTGGGGGGACCGGGGAGCTGTTTTTT. The encoded protein is CASRAPSAVGGTGELFF.